This T cell receptor (beta chain) is drawn from a study of cytomegalovirus exposure and HLA in healthy donors. Germline V gene data show CDR1 as SGDLS and CDR2 as YYNGEE. This CDR3 has 15 residues. V was clipped by 2 bases and J by 3 bases; unmatched bases: 6. 13 Jbeta primers and 60 Vbeta primers were used for the PCR. The protocol was immunoSEQ multiplex PCR, while the TCRdb copy is restricted to in-frame clones and leaves out a portion. The data contain roughly 180,000 clones, around 80% of them singletons. This clone has just a few counts. No antigen is known for it. Overall study results and limits: Researchers catalogued roughly 170 TCR beta chains as cytomegalovirus-associated. There were reportedly fewer N-insertions in an Asian-associated ancestry cluster than the approximately 640-donor mean, in a later analysis. The authors reported that TCR beta sequences could predict HLA-A and HLA-B alleles. These predictions were accurate for most subjects in the first cohort.

This receptor was taken from a woman in her forties or fifties in good health and CMV-seropositive. The genes are TRBV9 and TRBJ2-3; 7 bases match TRBD1. The sequenced sample consisted of PBMCs. CDR3 DNA: TGTGCCAGCAGCGTTGGGACAGTCGTAACAGATACGCAGTATTTT. The encoded protein is CASSVGTVVTDTQYF.